Listed below are T cell receptor beta chains from one sample, sequenced in a study of cytomegalovirus exposure and HLA in healthy donors. Here immunoSEQ multiplex PCR was the method, and the copy in TCRdb shows in-frame clones only, minus some. This sample has 100,000 to 150,000 clones, with 76% found just once. Sample: PBMCs. The receptors here all came from a man over 45 in good health and CMV-seronegative. The CDR3 runs from the conserved cysteine through the conserved F or W. The D gene is left open where the match is weak. Size is omitted from some rows. Given values are once, few, many or a class for expanded clones.

d_call: TRBD2; clone_size: -; j_call: TRBJ2-1; v_call: TRBV6-5; cdr3_aa: CASSYSAGGLYNEQFF; cdr3_nt: TGTGCCAGCAGTTACTCGGCGGGGGGACTATACAATGAGCAGTTCTTC
d_call: TRBD2; clone_size: -; j_call: TRBJ2-3; v_call: TRBV7-9; cdr3_aa: CASSPLRGADTQYF; cdr3_nt: TGTGCCAGCAGCCCTCTGCGGGGGGCAGATACGCAGTATTTT
d_call: TRBD1; clone_size: -; j_call: TRBJ1-3; v_call: TRBV28; cdr3_aa: CASSSTGVGGNTIYF; cdr3_nt: TGTGCCAGCAGTTCGACAGGGGTAGGAGGAAACACCATATATTTT
d_call: TRBD2; clone_size: -; j_call: TRBJ2-5; v_call: TRBV6-1; cdr3_aa: CASSHGLAGGETQYF; cdr3_nt: TGTGCCAGCAGTCATGGGCTAGCGGGTGGAGAGACCCAGTACTTC
d_call: TRBD2; clone_size: -; j_call: TRBJ2-2; v_call: TRBV6-6; cdr3_aa: CASSPTSGGTGELFF; cdr3_nt: TGTGCCAGCAGTCCGACTAGCGGGGGTACCGGGGAGCTGTTTTTT
d_call: -; clone_size: few; j_call: TRBJ2-7; v_call: TRBV7-8; cdr3_aa: CASSLDRGTLVF; cdr3_nt: TGTGCCAGCAGCTTAGATCGGGGGACCTTAGTGTTC
d_call: -; clone_size: -; j_call: TRBJ2-7; v_call: TRBV5-6; cdr3_aa: CASSFGRDYEQYF; cdr3_nt: TGTGCCAGCAGCTTTGGCCGGGACTACGAGCAGTACTTC
d_call: TRBD1; clone_size: -; j_call: TRBJ2-3; v_call: TRBV7-9; cdr3_aa: CASSLWAGQGMTDTQYF; cdr3_nt: TGTGCCAGCAGCTTGTGGGCGGGACAGGGGATGACAGATACGCAGTATTTT
d_call: -; clone_size: -; j_call: TRBJ2-7; v_call: TRBV4-2; cdr3_aa: CASSQKQGRDEQYF; cdr3_nt: TGTGCCAGCAGCCAAAAACAGGGTCGCGACGAGCAGTACTTC
d_call: -; clone_size: -; j_call: TRBJ2-3; v_call: TRBV5-6; cdr3_aa: CASSFPGEGVDTQYF; cdr3_nt: TGTGCCAGCAGCTTTCCAGGGGAGGGGGTGGATACGCAGTATTTT
d_call: TRBD1; clone_size: -; j_call: TRBJ1-3; v_call: TRBV9; cdr3_aa: CASSAPGTGGLVDTIYF; cdr3_nt: TGTGCCAGCAGCGCCCCCGGGACAGGGGGCTTGGTAGACACCATATATTTT
d_call: TRBD1; clone_size: -; j_call: TRBJ2-2; v_call: TRBV11-2; cdr3_aa: CASSFGQGMGTGELFF; cdr3_nt: TGTGCCAGCAGCTTTGGACAGGGCATGGGGACCGGGGAGCTGTTTTTT
d_call: TRBD1; clone_size: -; j_call: TRBJ1-1; v_call: TRBV19; cdr3_aa: CASITYRGFVTEAFF; cdr3_nt: TGTGCCAGTATAACCTACAGGGGATTTGTAACTGAAGCTTTCTTT
d_call: TRBD1; clone_size: few; j_call: TRBJ2-3; v_call: TRBV5-1; cdr3_aa: CASSLDPGDSRPDTQYF; cdr3_nt: TGCGCCAGCAGCTTGGACCCAGGGGACAGCCGTCCAGATACGCAGTATTTT
d_call: TRBD1; clone_size: once; j_call: TRBJ2-2; v_call: TRBV19; cdr3_aa: CASSGTGDTGELFF; cdr3_nt: TGTGCCAGTAGCGGGACAGGGGACACCGGGGAGCTGTTTTTT
d_call: -; clone_size: -; j_call: TRBJ1-4; v_call: TRBV4-3; cdr3_aa: CASSQDLGANEKLFF; cdr3_nt: TGCGCCAGCAGCCAAGATCTAGGGGCTAATGAAAAACTGTTTTTT
d_call: -; clone_size: once; j_call: TRBJ2-2; v_call: TRBV5-1; cdr3_aa: CASSFGARIQAGELFF; cdr3_nt: TGCGCCAGCAGCTTTGGGGCACGGATTCAAGCCGGGGAGCTGTTTTTT
d_call: -; clone_size: -; j_call: TRBJ1-2; v_call: TRBV10-3; cdr3_aa: CATQQGRNYGYTF; cdr3_nt: TGTGCCACCCAGCAGGGCCGTAACTATGGCTACACCTTC
d_call: -; clone_size: -; j_call: TRBJ1-1; v_call: TRBV27; cdr3_aa: CASSLRGGNTEAFF; cdr3_nt: TGTGCCAGCAGTTTACGGGGGGGTAACACTGAAGCTTTCTTT
d_call: -; clone_size: -; j_call: TRBJ2-7; v_call: TRBV7-2; cdr3_aa: CASSFGSGIYEQYF; cdr3_nt: TGTGCCAGCAGCTTCGGTAGCGGTATCTACGAGCAGTACTTC
d_call: TRBD1; clone_size: -; j_call: TRBJ2-3; v_call: TRBV2; cdr3_aa: CASSSQGAGTDTQYF; cdr3_nt: TGTGCCAGCAGCTCACAGGGGGCCGGAACAGATACGCAGTATTTT
d_call: TRBD1; clone_size: -; j_call: TRBJ2-5; v_call: TRBV4-2; cdr3_aa: CASSQGSTGGGETQYF; cdr3_nt: TGTGCCAGCAGCCAAGGGTCGACAGGGGGAGGAGAGACCCAGTACTTC
d_call: TRBD1; clone_size: few; j_call: TRBJ2-7; v_call: TRBV2; cdr3_aa: CASKRDSSYEQYF; cdr3_nt: TGTGCCAGCAAACGGGACAGTTCCTACGAGCAGTACTTC
d_call: -; clone_size: -; j_call: TRBJ2-2; v_call: TRBV5-1; cdr3_aa: CATRAGRRNTGELFF; cdr3_nt: TGCGCCACGAGGGCGGGACGGAGGAACACCGGGGAGCTGTTTTTT
d_call: TRBD1; clone_size: -; j_call: TRBJ2-1; v_call: TRBV6-5; cdr3_aa: CASSAWDREIEQFF; cdr3_nt: TGTGCCAGCAGTGCCTGGGACAGGGAAATAGAGCAGTTCTTC
d_call: -; clone_size: few; j_call: TRBJ1-2; v_call: TRBV19; cdr3_aa: CASRQQGGHGYTF; cdr3_nt: TGTGCCAGTAGACAACAGGGAGGGCATGGCTACACCTTC
d_call: -; clone_size: -; j_call: TRBJ2-2; v_call: TRBV6-5; cdr3_aa: CASRHREGRELFF; cdr3_nt: TGTGCCAGCAGACACAGGGAGGGAAGGGAGCTGTTTTTT
d_call: -; clone_size: -; j_call: TRBJ1-2; v_call: TRBV18; cdr3_aa: CASSPSQGGYGYTF; cdr3_nt: TGTGCCAGCTCACCGAGTCAGGGTGGCTATGGCTACACCTTC
d_call: TRBD1; clone_size: -; j_call: TRBJ1-5; v_call: TRBV6-1; cdr3_aa: CASQGARYSNQPQHF; cdr3_nt: TGTGCCAGCCAGGGGGCCCGCTATAGCAATCAGCCCCAGCATTTT
d_call: -; clone_size: -; j_call: TRBJ2-2; v_call: TRBV4-3; cdr3_aa: CASSLQAANTGELFF; cdr3_nt: TGCGCCAGCAGCCTCCAAGCGGCGAACACCGGGGAGCTGTTTTTT
d_call: TRBD2; clone_size: -; j_call: TRBJ2-7; v_call: TRBV5-1; cdr3_aa: CASSPQGSGGSYEQYF; cdr3_nt: TGCGCCAGCAGCCCCCAGGGTAGCGGGGGCTCCTACGAGCAGTACTTC
d_call: -; clone_size: -; j_call: TRBJ2-1; v_call: TRBV2; cdr3_aa: CASSYQGSQDNEQFF; cdr3_nt: TGTGCCAGCAGCTATCAGGGGAGTCAGGACAATGAGCAGTTCTTC
d_call: TRBD1; clone_size: -; j_call: TRBJ2-7; v_call: TRBV19; cdr3_aa: CASSRRQGGPSYEQYF; cdr3_nt: TGTGCCAGTAGTAGAAGACAGGGGGGCCCTTCCTACGAGCAGTACTTC
d_call: -; clone_size: -; j_call: TRBJ1-6; v_call: TRBV4-3; cdr3_aa: CASSQDVADINSPLHF; cdr3_nt: TGCGCCAGCAGCCAAGATGTCGCAGACATCAATTCACCCCTCCACTTT
d_call: -; clone_size: -; j_call: TRBJ2-7; v_call: TRBV5-4; cdr3_aa: CASSLAGGEQYF; cdr3_nt: TGTGCCAGCAGCTTGGCCGGGGGCGAGCAGTACTTC